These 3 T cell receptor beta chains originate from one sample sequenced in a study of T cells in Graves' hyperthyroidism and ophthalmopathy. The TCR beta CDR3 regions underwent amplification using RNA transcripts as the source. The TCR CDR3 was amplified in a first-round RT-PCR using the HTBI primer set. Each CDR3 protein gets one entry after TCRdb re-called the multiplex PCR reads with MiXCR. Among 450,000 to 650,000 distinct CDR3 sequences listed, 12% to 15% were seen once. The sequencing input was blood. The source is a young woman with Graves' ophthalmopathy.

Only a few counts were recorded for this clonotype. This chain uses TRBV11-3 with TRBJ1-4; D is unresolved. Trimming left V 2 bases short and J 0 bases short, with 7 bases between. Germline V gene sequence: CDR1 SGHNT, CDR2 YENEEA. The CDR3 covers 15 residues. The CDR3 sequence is CASSLSRTTNEKLFF. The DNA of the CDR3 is TGTGCCAGCAGCTTATCTAGGACAACTAATGAAAAACTGTTTTTT.

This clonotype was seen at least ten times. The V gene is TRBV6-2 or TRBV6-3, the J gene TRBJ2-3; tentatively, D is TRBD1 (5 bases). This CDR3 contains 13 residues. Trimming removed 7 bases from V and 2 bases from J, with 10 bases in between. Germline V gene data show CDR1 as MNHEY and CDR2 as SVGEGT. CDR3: CASKQEFTDTQYF. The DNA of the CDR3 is TGTGCCAGCAAACAGGAATTCACAGATACGCAGTATTTT.

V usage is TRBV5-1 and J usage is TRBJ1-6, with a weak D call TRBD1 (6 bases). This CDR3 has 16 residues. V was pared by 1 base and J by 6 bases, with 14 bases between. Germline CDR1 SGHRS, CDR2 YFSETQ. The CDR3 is CASSLWTDLGNSPLHF. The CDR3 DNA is TGCGCCAGCAGCTTGTGGACAGACCTGGGTAATTCACCCCTCCACTTT.